The 5 T cell receptor beta chains listed next were all sequenced from one sample in a study of T cells after yellow fever vaccination (dated by TCRdb to about 2019). Library generation was performed with 5' RACE. The sequencing machine was an Illumina HiSeq 2500. Using fastp trimming at Q25 and MiXCR clonotype assembly, TCRdb reanalyzed the public sequencing data and kept in-frame beta chains. Records with the same CDR3 protein are collapsed into one entry carrying the most frequent genes and DNA. The table for this sample lists 140,000 to 150,000 distinct CDR3 sequences; 5% to 7.5% of them were counted only once. The ten biggest clones cover about 0.6% of the sample. According to the study, the label for this sample's treatment or condition signals: live attenuated yellow fever vaccine strain. The input for sequencing was CD4+ T cells sorted from PBMCs, taken 10 days after the yellow fever booster vaccination. Receptor source: a man aged 30 to 39 who received the YFV17D yellow fever vaccine.

Note on this clonotype: This sequence may be a read error, since a much larger clone differs from it by one base. No conserved phenylalanine or tryptophan is present at the end of the CDR3, so a read error is the likely explanation. This chain connects TRBV25-1 to TRBJ2-7; TRBD2 agrees at 14 bases. Per the germline V gene, CDR1 is MGHDK and CDR2 is SYGVNS. The CDR3 is 14 residues long. The trim removed 8 bases at V and 7 bases at J, leaving 7 bases unmatched. CDR3 nucleotide sequence: TGTGCCAGCCAGGGACTAGCGGGAGCGGGGGAGCAGTACTAC. It is translated as CASQGLAGAGEQYY.

This clonotype was detected a few times. The CDR3 DNA follows: TGTGCCAGTACCCCTGGGCGGTATCAGCCCCAGCATTTT. It translates to CASTPGRYQPQHF. This chain uses TRBV19 with TRBJ1-5; D not resolved. CDR1 LNHDA and CDR2 SQIVND come from the germline V gene (reference sequence). The CDR3 is 13 amino acids. The V end was cut by 7 bases, the J end by 5 bases, with 12 bases between. Full variable domain (outside the CDR3, taken from reference TRBV19 and TRBJ1-5): DGGITQSPKYLFRKEGQNVTLSCEQNLNHDAMYWYRQDPGQGLRLIYYSQIVNDFQKGDIAEGYSVSREKKESFPLTVTSAQKNPTAFYLCASTPGRYQPQHFGDGTRLSIL.

The table lists this clonotype with many counts. The rearrangement uses TRBV12-3 or TRBV12-4 and TRBJ2-7; D is tentatively TRBD1 or TRBD2 (5 bases each). The CDR3 is 11 residues long. Trimming stripped 10 bases from V and 2 bases from J, with 9 bases between. This CDR3 reads CATGTPYEQYF. The DNA for the CDR3 is TGTGCCACTGGGACCCCCTACGAGCAGTACTTC.

This clonotype was found a few times. The chain is built from TRBV6-2 or TRBV6-3 and TRBJ2-4; weak D call: TRBD1 (5 bases). V lost 6 bases to trimming and J lost 15 bases, with 15 bases between them. Germline V CDR1 and CDR2: MNHEY, SVGEGT. The CDR3 length is 11 residues. CDR3 residues: CASSNGRTGYF. DNA of the CDR3: TGTGCCAGCAGCAATGGGCGTACAGGGTACTTC.

This clonotype was counted ten times or more. The DNA for the CDR3 is TGCGCCAGCAGCCAAGAGGGACTAGCGGATTACGAGCAGTACTTC. Its translation is CASSQEGLADYEQYF. This chain links TRBV4-3 with TRBJ2-7, with 11 nucleotides matching TRBD2. V trimming: 0 bases; J trimming: 4 bases; junction bases outside the gene matches: 2. Germline-derived CDR1 and CDR2 are LGHNA and YSLEER. The CDR3 totals 15 residues.